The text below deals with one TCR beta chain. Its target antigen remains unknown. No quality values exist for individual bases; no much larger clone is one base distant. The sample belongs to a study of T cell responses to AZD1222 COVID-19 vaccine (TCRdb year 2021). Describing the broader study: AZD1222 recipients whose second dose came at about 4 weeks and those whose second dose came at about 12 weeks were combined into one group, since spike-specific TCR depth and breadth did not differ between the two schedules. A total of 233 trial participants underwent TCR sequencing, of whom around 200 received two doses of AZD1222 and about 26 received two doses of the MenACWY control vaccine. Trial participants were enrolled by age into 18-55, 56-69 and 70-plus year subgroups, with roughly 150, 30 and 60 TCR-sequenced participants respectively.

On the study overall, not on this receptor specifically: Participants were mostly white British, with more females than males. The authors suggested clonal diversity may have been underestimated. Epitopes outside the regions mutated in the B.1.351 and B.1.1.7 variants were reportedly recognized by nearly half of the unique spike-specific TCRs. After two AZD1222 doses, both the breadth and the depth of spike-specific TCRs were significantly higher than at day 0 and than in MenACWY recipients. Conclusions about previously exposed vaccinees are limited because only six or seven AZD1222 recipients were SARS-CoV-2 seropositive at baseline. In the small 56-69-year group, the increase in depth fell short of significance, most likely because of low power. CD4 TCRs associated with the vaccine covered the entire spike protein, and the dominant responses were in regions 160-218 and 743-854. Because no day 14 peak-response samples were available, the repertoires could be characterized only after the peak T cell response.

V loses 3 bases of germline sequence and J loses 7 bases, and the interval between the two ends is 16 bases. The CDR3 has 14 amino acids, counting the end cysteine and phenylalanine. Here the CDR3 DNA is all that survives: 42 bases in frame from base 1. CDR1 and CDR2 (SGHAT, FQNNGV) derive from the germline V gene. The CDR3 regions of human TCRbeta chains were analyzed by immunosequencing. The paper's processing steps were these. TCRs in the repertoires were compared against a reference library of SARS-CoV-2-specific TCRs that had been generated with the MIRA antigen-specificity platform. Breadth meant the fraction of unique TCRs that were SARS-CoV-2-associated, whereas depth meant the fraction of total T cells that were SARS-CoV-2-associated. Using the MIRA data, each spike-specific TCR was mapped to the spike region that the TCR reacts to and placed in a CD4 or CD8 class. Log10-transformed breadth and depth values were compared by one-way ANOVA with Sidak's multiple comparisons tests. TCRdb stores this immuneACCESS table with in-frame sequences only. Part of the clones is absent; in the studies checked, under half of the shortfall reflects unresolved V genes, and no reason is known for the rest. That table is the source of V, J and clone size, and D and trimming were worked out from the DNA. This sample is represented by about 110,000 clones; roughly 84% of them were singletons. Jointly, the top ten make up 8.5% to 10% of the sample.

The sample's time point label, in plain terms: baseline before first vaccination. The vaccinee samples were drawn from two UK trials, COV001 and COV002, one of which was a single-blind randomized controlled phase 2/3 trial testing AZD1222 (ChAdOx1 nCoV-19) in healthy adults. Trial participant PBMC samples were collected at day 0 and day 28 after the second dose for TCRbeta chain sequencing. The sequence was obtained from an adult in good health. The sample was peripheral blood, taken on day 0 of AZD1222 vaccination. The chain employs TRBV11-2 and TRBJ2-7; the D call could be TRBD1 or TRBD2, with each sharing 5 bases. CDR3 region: CASSLGPHVGEQYF. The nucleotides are TGTGCCAGCAGCTTGGGACCTCACGTAGGGGAGCAGTACTTC.